What follows are 27 T cell receptor beta chains derived from one specimen sequenced in a study of blood T cell repertoires in COVID-19. The assay was immunoSEQ multiplex PCR, and TCRdb's table has in-frame clones only and misses some. The table includes approximately 530,000 clones, less than 90% detected once. Sample: peripheral blood. These receptor sequences come from a woman aged 45 to 65 with COVID-19, enrolled during active disease.

The V gene is TRBV19, the J gene TRBJ2-3; possible D gene TRBD2, 7 bases. Germline V gene lookup returns CDR1 LNHDA and CDR2 SQIVND (reference sequence). The CDR3 contains 18 residues. Trimming shortened V by 0 bases and J by 1 base, and 17 bases separated the two germline ends. This CDR3 reads CASSIDGNTGGGTDTQYF. As DNA, the CDR3 is TGTGCCAGTAGTATAGACGGGAACACGGGGGGCGGCACAGATACGCAGTATTTT.

The rearrangement uses TRBV25-1 and TRBJ2-3; 7 bases are a match to TRBD2. Germline V gene lookup returns CDR1 MGHDK and CDR2 SYGVNS. Unmatched junction bases numbered 14, after V lost 4 bases and J lost 4 bases. The CDR3 contains 17 residues. CDR3 bases: TGTGCCAGCAGTGTCTATGAGGGAGGGGCGCAAGCAGATACGCAGTATTTT. Protein sequence: CASSVYEGGAQADTQYF.

This chain uses TRBV19 with TRBJ1-2, with 9 bases lining up with TRBD1. The V and J ends lost 5 bases and 3 bases, in that order; junction bases with no gene match: 10. This CDR3 is built from 16 residues. CDR1 is LNHDA, CDR2 SQIVND, per germline (reference sequence). CDR3 bases: TGTGCCAGTAGTGTAACAGGGGGCCCTCTGGACTATGGCTACACCTTC. It yields the protein CASSVTGGPLDYGYTF.

V is TRBV28 and J is TRBJ1-2, with D maybe TRBD1 (6 bases). Germline V gene data show CDR1 as MDHEN and CDR2 as SYDVKM. Trimming took 4 bases from V and 6 from J, leaving 12 bases between them. The CDR3 is 13 residues long. The CDR3 sequence is CASSSSGANGYTF. CDR3 nucleotide sequence: TGTGCCAGCAGTTCCTCAGGGGCTAATGGCTACACCTTC.

The J gene is TRBJ1-1, the V gene TRBV28, with D perhaps TRBD1 (5 bases). The CDR3 consists of 12 residues. V lost 7 bases to trimming and J lost 7 bases, with 13 bases between them. Germline values: CDR1 MDHEN, CDR2 SYDVKM. CDR3 bases: TGTGCCAGCACCACCGGGGGAGGTGAAGCTTTCTTT. Its protein is CASTTGGGEAFF.

V usage is TRBV2 and J usage is TRBJ2-1; the match to TRBD1 covers 9 bases. V gave up 10 bases and J gave up 3 bases; unmatched junction bases: 7. This CDR3 has 14 residues. The germline CDR1 and CDR2 sequences are SNHLY and FYNNEI. The CDR3 nucleotides are TGTGCCAACCCGGGGACAGGGAACTACAATGAGCAGTTCTTC. Its translation is CANPGTGNYNEQFF.

The chain links TRBV27 to TRBJ2-7; 7 bases are a match to TRBD2. Germline loops: CDR1 MNHEY, CDR2 SMNVEV (reference sequence). This CDR3 is built from 15 residues. J gave up 5 bases and V 4 bases, and 11 bases lay outside the gene matches. The CDR3: CASSSPGLTRHEQYF. The CDR3 region has the DNA TGTGCCAGCAGTTCTCCGGGACTAACCAGACACGAGCAGTACTTC.

In DNA, the CDR3 is TGCGCCAGCAGCTTGGCATGGGGCGCCGAGACCCAGTACTTC. This encodes CASSLAWGAETQYF. The chain is built from TRBV5-1 and TRBJ2-5, with a tentative D call TRBD1 (5 bases). The V and J ends lost 0 bases and 5 bases respectively, with 11 bases between them. The CDR3 totals 14 residues. In germline, CDR1 is SGHRS, CDR2 YFSETQ.

This chain links TRBV5-1 with TRBJ2-7; D gene uncertain. The V end was cut by 4 bases, the J end by 6 bases, with 20 bases between. CDR3 length equals 15 residues. The germline V gene has CDR1 SGHRS and CDR2 YFSETQ. The CDR3 nucleotides read TGCGCCAGCAGCCCCCGAAGAGAGCGCCCTCGCGAGCAGTACTTC. Translation gives CASSPRRERPREQYF.

V usage is TRBV10-3 and J usage is TRBJ2-3; TRBD2 is a possible D gene (6 bases). The CDR3 loop spans 16 amino acids. CDR1 ENHRY and CDR2 SYGVKD come from the germline V gene. V was clipped by 0 bases and J by 1 base, with 11 bases between them. The CDR3 protein is CAISESLASGTDTQYF. CDR3 DNA sequence: TGTGCCATCAGTGAGTCCCTTGCTAGCGGCACAGATACGCAGTATTTT.

Remarks on this clone: One junction end disagrees with the germline gene, perhaps due to a read error. The chain has TRBV7-8 and TRBJ2-3; TRBD2 agrees at 9 bases. Germline CDR1 reads SGHVS; CDR2 reads FQNEAQ. CDR3 length equals 15 residues. The CDR3 loop reads CASSLTGTSTDTQYF. DNA for the CDR3: TGTGCCAGCAGCCTGACAGGGACTAGCACCGATACGCAGTATTTT.

In this sample, this clone turned up once. Other DNA variants within this sample encode the same CDR3. This sequence joins TRBV3-1 (or the pseudogene TRBV3-2) and TRBJ2-5; D unresolved. Germline V gene sequence: CDR1 LGHDT, CDR2 YNNKEL (reference sequence). Deletions cut 1 base from V and 5 bases from J, with 8 bases between. This CDR3 contains 13 residues. The CDR3 DNA is TGTGCCAGCAGCCAAGTTGACGGGGAGACCCAGTACTTC. This codes for CASSQVDGETQYF.

This clone has a single count. The chain couples TRBV3-1 (or the pseudogene TRBV3-2) to TRBJ2-6; 12 positions agree with TRBD1. The V and J ends lost 3 bases and 4 bases, in that order; junction bases with no gene match: 7. Germline CDR1 LGHDT, CDR2 YNNKEL (reference sequence). The CDR3 runs 18 residues. CDR3 nucleotide sequence: TGTGCCAGCAGCCAGCCGGGACAGGGGGCGGCCGGGGCCAACGTCCTGACTTTC. Translating it yields CASSQPGQGAAGANVLTF.

The chain has TRBV7-9 and TRBJ1-2, with 9 nucleotides matching TRBD1. Trimming cost V 4 bases and J 4 bases; bases outside gene matches: 4. This CDR3 is built from 14 residues. Germline assignment: CDR1 SEHNR and CDR2 FQNEAQ (reference sequence). As DNA, the CDR3 is TGTGCCAGCAGCTCTACAGGGGGCACCTATGGCTACACCTTC. Amino acids: CASSSTGGTYGYTF.

This chain links TRBV20-1 with TRBJ2-1; maybe TRBD1 (5 bases). This CDR3 is 16 amino acids long. Germline V gene lookup returns CDR1 DFQATT and CDR2 SNEGSKA (reference sequence). The germline V and J ends were trimmed by 3 bases and 0 bases, with 15 bases remaining between them. This CDR3 is CSASGAITNSYNEQFF. In DNA, the CDR3 is TGCAGTGCTAGTGGGGCTATAACGAACTCCTACAATGAGCAGTTCTTC.

The chain combines TRBV4-1 with TRBJ2-3, with TRBD1 identical over 8 bases. V lost 6 bases and J lost 6; bases outside the gene matches: 8. Germline V gene lookup returns CDR1 MGHRA and CDR2 YSYEKL. The CDR3 contains 14 residues. CDR3 sequence reads: CASRGPGGSDTQYF. CDR3 sequence (DNA): TGCGCCAGCAGGGGTCCAGGGGGCTCGGATACGCAGTATTTT.

V is TRBV5-6 and J is TRBJ1-2; a weak D match, TRBD1 (6 bases). Germline lookup yields CDR1 SGHDT and CDR2 YYEEEE. This CDR3 has 12 residues. V was cut by 4 bases and J by 6 bases, with 10 bases left in between. The CDR3 loop is CASSRGQNGYTF. CDR3 DNA sequence: TGTGCCAGCAGCCGCGGACAGAATGGCTACACCTTC.

CDR3 residues: CASSLDLFGGGYTF. In DNA, the CDR3 is TGTGCCAGCAGCTTGGACCTTTTCGGTGGTGGCTACACCTTC. J is TRBJ1-2 and V is TRBV5-6; no clear D gene. Between the trimmed V and J ends, which lost 0 bases and 7 bases, there was a span of 13 bases. Germline V CDR1 and CDR2: SGHDT, YYEEEE. The CDR3 is 14 amino acids. Together with reference TRBV5-6 and TRBJ1-2, the CDR3 gives the full variable domain: DAGVTQSPTHLIKTRGQQVTLRCSPKSGHDTVSWYQQALGQGPQFIFQYYEEEERQRGNFPDRFSGHQFPNYSSELNVNALLLGDSALYLCASSLDLFGGGYTFGSGTRLTVV.

The V and J genes are TRBV4-1 and TRBJ2-1; TRBD2 matches 12 bases. V dropped 4 bases and J dropped 7; count of bases not matched to a gene: 8. The CDR3 consists of 16 residues. Looked up from germline, CDR1 is MGHRA and CDR2 is YSYEKL. CDR3 nucleotides: TGCGCCAGCAGCCTTCGAACTAGCGGGGGGAATAATGAGCAGTTCTTC. It yields the protein CASSLRTSGGNNEQFF.

A single count supports this clone. CDR3 protein: CASSRADNYGYTF. Written as DNA, the CDR3 is TGTGCCAGCAGCAGAGCCGATAACTATGGCTACACCTTC. The J gene is TRBJ1-2, the V gene TRBV3-1 (or the pseudogene TRBV3-2); D unclear. Germline V gene data show CDR1 as LGHDT and CDR2 as YNNKEL (reference sequence). The CDR3 is 13 amino acids. Trimming removed 5 bases from V and 1 base from J, with 8 bases in between.

The chain links TRBV10-3 to TRBJ1-2, with D perhaps matching TRBD1 (6 bases). Trimming pared 7 bases from V and 2 bases from J, leaving 14 bases between. The CDR3 totals 14 residues. Looked up from germline, CDR1 is ENHRY and CDR2 is SYGVKD. The CDR3 sequence is CAINLQGANYGYTF. In nucleotides, the CDR3 is TGTGCCATCAATCTACAGGGAGCGAACTATGGCTACACCTTC.

The rearrangement joins TRBV6-5 to TRBJ1-2, with D possibly TRBD1 on 5 matching bases. The CDR3 extends over 14 amino acids. Germline V gene lookup returns CDR1 MNHEY and CDR2 SVGAGI. V shed 6 bases and J shed 8 bases, with 19 bases lying between them. In DNA, the CDR3 is TGTGCCAGCAGATCAAGCGCGGGGGTAAAGGGCTACACCTTC. Its protein product is CASRSSAGVKGYTF.

V gene TRBV12-3 or TRBV12-4 combines with J gene TRBJ1-5; D possibly corresponds to TRBD1 (5 bases). The CDR3 loop spans 12 amino acids. The germline V and J ends were trimmed by 6 bases and 10 bases, with 13 bases remaining between them. Written as DNA, the CDR3 is TGTGCCAGCAGCCCCGGAGGGGTACCCCAGCATTTT. Protein sequence: CASSPGGVPQHF.

The chain is built from TRBV5-1 and TRBJ1-1; 9 nucleotides match TRBD1. The CDR3 runs 16 residues. Per germline, CDR1 SGHRS and CDR2 YFSETQ. The trim removed 3 bases at V and 5 bases at J, leaving 11 bases unmatched. Here the CDR3 DNA reads TGCGCCAGCAGCTACACAGCACAGGGGGCGGGGACTGAAGCTTTCTTT. It translates to CASSYTAQGAGTEAFF. The whole variable domain, remainder taken from reference TRBV5-1 and TRBJ1-1, is KAGVTQTPRYLIKTRGQQVTLSCSPISGHRSVSWYQQTPGQGLQFLFEYFSETQRNKGNFPGRFSGRQFSNSRSEMNVSTLELGDSALYLCASSYTAQGAGTEAFFGQGTRLTVV.

The chain has TRBV6-5 and TRBJ1-2, with D perhaps TRBD1 (5 bases). The germline V and J ends were trimmed by 7 bases and 4 bases, with 10 bases remaining between them. The CDR3 has 12 residues. CDR1 and CDR2 (germline): MNHEY, SVGAGI. CDR3 DNA: TGTGCCAGCATGCGCGGGGGCTATGGCTACACCTTC. Amino acids: CASMRGGYGYTF.

This chain connects TRBV10-3 to TRBJ1-2; D is possibly TRBD1 (6 bases). The germline V and J ends were trimmed by 7 bases and 4 bases, with 13 bases remaining between them. This CDR3 region has 13 residues. The germline gives CDR1 ENHRY, CDR2 SYGVKD. The CDR3 DNA reads TGTGCCATCAAGGGGGGGAGCTCCTATGGCTACACCTTC. It specifies CAIKGGSSYGYTF.

V usage is TRBV4-1 and J usage is TRBJ1-2; possible D gene TRBD1, 5 bases. The V gene's germline CDR1 is MGHRA and CDR2 YSYEKL. The CDR3 contains 14 residues. The ends were cut back, 4 bases at V and 0 bases at J, with 9 bases in the middle. In DNA form, the CDR3 reads TGCGCCAGCAGCCGGACATTTCCTAACTATGGCTACACCTTC. The encoded protein is CASSRTFPNYGYTF.